This T cell receptor (beta chain) appears in the sequencing data of a study of shared clonotypes between healthy human individuals. Study at large: Used for every donor were three CD4 naive, three CD4 memory, two CD8 naive and one CD8 memory plate.

The germline V and J ends were trimmed by 1 base and 9 bases, with 10 bases remaining between them. Germline values: CDR1 SGHDN, CDR2 FVKESK. CDR3 length: 12 residues. This clone was detected only once. Per the original methods: Junction-only sequences without quality scores were provided by ImmunoSEQ, so filtering was different. Measured with immunoSEQ multiplex PCR; TCRdb has only the in-frame clones, and not every one. The DNA was the basis for D and trimming; V, J and clone size are from that table. Of fewer than 1.8 million clones in the sample, approximately 98.5% were seen once. Nashville, Tennessee was home to all donors, who were Caucasian adults. Subsets obtained from CD4+ cells comprised CD45RA+ naive and CD45RA-negative memory cells.

Specimen: naive CD4+ T cells sorted from blood. Described subset: CD45RA+ positively selected. The TCR sequence derives from a man aged 25 to 40 in good health. This sequence joins TRBV14 and TRBJ2-7; D uncertain. The CDR3, as DNA: TGTGCCAGCAGCCAAGTTCGGCTCCGGCAGTACTTC. Translated, it gives CASSQVRLRQYF.